Presented here are 5 T cell receptor beta chains from one specimen sequenced in a study of monozygotic twins with inflammatory bowel disease (dated by TCRdb to 2018 to 2020). The protocol used for the library was 5' RACE. This sample was sequenced with an Illumina HiSeq 2500. Each CDR3 protein sequence appears as one entry after TCRdb reprocessed the reads, and no DNA is included. The table held for this sample gives about 300,000 distinct CDR3 sequences. Less than 6.5% of the sample is in the top ten clones. Sequenced input: blood. The receptor source for this set is a human donor with ulcerative colitis or Crohn's disease, or a healthy co-twin of an affected twin (not recorded which).

J is TRBJ1-6 and V is TRBV6-1; the TCRdb D gene call, TRBD1, has no DNA to confirm it. The CDR3 sequence is 15 residues long. Germline V gene lookup returns CDR1 MNHNS and CDR2 SASEGT. The CDR3: CASSEAQGRNSPLHF.

The V call is TRBV6-2 or TRBV6-3, the J call TRBJ2-1; TCRdb lists TRBD1, though no DNA is available to test this call. From germline, CDR1 is MNHEY and CDR2 SVGEGT. The CDR3 contains 14 residues. The CDR3 loop reads CASSYHTGRNEQFF.

V usage is TRBV3-1 and J usage is TRBJ2-7. This CDR3 has 16 residues. In germline, CDR1 is LGHDT, CDR2 YNNKEL (reference sequence). CDR3 protein: CASSQDIRVHLGEQYF.

The V gene is TRBV28, the J gene TRBJ2-7; the TRBD1 assignment by TCRdb is unverifiable without DNA. Germline V lookup: CDR1 MDHEN, CDR2 SYDVKM. This CDR3 region has 13 residues. The CDR3 spells CASSLTDIYEQYF.

This chain uses TRBV18 with TRBJ1-4; as DNA is missing, the TRBD1 call by TCRdb cannot be tested. The CDR3 is 15 amino acids. CDR1 and CDR2 from the germline V gene are KGHSH and LQKENI. CDR3 protein: CASSRLAGADEKLFF.